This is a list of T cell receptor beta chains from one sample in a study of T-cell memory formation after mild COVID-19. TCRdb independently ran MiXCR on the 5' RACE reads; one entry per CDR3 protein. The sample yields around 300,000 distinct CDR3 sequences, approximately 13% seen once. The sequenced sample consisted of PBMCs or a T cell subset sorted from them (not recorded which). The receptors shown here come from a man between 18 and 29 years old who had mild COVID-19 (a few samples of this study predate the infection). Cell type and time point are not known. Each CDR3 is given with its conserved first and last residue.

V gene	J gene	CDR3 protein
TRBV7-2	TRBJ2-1	CASRTSGGVNEQFF
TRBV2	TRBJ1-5	CASSELAGNQPQHF
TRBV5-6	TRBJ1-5	CASSLRGEMTGRNQPQHF
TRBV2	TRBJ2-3	CASSGMEILPQYF
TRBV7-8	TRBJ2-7	CASSKGLAHYEQYF
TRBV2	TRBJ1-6	CASRHGTVINSPLHF
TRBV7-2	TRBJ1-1	CASSFTTGTVRNTEAFF
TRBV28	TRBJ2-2	CASTPSNTGELFF
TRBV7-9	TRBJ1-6	CASSLAYGSRGDSPLHF
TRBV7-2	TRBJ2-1	CASSLGLAKDEQFF
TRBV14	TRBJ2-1	CASSPIPGQGNYNEQFF
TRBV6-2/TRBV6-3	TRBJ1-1	CASSSRVVPPSTEAFF
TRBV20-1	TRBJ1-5	CSARDDRTPIYSNQPQHF
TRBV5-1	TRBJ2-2	CASSPYTGGTGELFF
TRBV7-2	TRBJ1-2	CASSLGDREDGYTF
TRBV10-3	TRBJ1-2	CAITQGAGIYGYTF
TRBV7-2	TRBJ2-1	CASSFALAGGNEQFF
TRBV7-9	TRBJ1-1	CASSLAGTNTEAFF
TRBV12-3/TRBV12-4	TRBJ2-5	CASSLARRGEETQYF
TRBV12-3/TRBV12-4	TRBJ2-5	CASSLGEAETQYF
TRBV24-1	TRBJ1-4	CATSDFDGGKLFF
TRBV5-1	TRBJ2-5	CASSLSRMVRPETQYF